One and the same sample provided the 29 T cell receptor beta chains below, sequenced in a study of T-cell memory formation after mild COVID-19. TCRdb re-called the 5' RACE reads with MiXCR, one entry per CDR3 protein. This sample has more than 150,000 distinct CDR3 sequences; around 20% occur once, and the top ten carry roughly 3.7%. The specimen was PBMCs or a T cell subset sorted from them (not recorded which). These receptor sequences come from a man younger than 35 who had mild COVID-19 (a few samples of this study predate the infection). Cell type and time point are not known.

The CDR3 region has the DNA TGCGCCAGCAGAGGTTACGGCGGGGCGGAAGAGACCCAGTACTTC. It translates to CASRGYGGAEETQYF. The rearrangement uses TRBV5-1 and TRBJ2-5; perhaps TRBD2 as D (6 bases). Germline values: CDR1 SGHRS, CDR2 YFSETQ. Trimming removed 5 bases from V and 3 bases from J, with 17 bases in between. The CDR3 length is 15 residues.

This clonotype was counted at least ten times. This rearrangement joins TRBV2 to TRBJ2-5; D ambiguous. Germline V CDR1 and CDR2: SNHLY, FYNNEI. The CDR3 totals 14 residues. Trimming removed 1 base at V and 2 bases at J, with 8 bases between. The CDR3 nucleotides read TGTGCCAGCAGTGAAGGTCCCCATCAAGAGACCCAGTACTTC. Translating gives CASSEGPHQETQYF. The variable domain in full, completed from reference TRBV2 and TRBJ2-5, reads EPEVTQTPSHQVTQMGQEVILRCVPISNHLYFYWYRQILGQKVEFLVSFYNNEISEKSEIFDDQFSVERPDGSNFTLKIRSTKLEDSAMYFCASSEGPHQETQYFGPGTRLLVL.

The V call is TRBV12-3 or TRBV12-4, the J call TRBJ1-1; no definite D call. V lost 2 bases to trimming and J lost 3 bases, with 7 bases between them. This CDR3 has 13 amino acids. CDR3 sequence: CASSLLVDTEAFF. The CDR3 DNA is TGTGCCAGCAGTTTATTAGTGGACACTGAAGCTTTCTTT.

This clonotype has more than one count but fewer than ten. The chain joins TRBV12-3 or TRBV12-4 to TRBJ1-6, with 8 positions matching TRBD1. J gave up 10 bases and V 7 bases, and 6 bases lay outside the gene matches. The CDR3 is made up of 13 amino acids. CDR3 DNA: TGTGCCAGCACAGACAGGGGTCGATCACCCCTCCACTTT. Translating it yields CASTDRGRSPLHF.

J is TRBJ2-3 and V is TRBV5-1; the match to TRBD2 covers 10 bases. The length of the CDR3 is 15 residues. Germline-derived CDR1 and CDR2 are SGHRS and YFSETQ. J lost 4 bases, V lost 3 bases, and 5 bases had no gene match. The CDR3 is CASSYRSGGADTQYF. CDR3 coding DNA: TGCGCCAGCAGCTACAGAAGCGGGGGGGCAGATACGCAGTATTTT.

The chain carries TRBV20-1 and TRBJ1-1; no firm D call. The V and J ends lost 2 bases and 2 bases respectively, with 6 bases between them. The CDR3 is made up of 12 amino acids. CDR1 and CDR2 from the germline V gene are DFQATT and SNEGSKA (reference sequence). The CDR3 nucleotides read TGCAGTGCTAGAAGCGGTAACACTGAAGCTTTCTTT. Amino acid sequence: CSARSGNTEAFF.

The table lists this clonotype with a few counts. The CDR3 DNA sequence: TGCAGCGTTGGGAGTGTCTGGGGGCGACTTAGCACAGATACGCAGTATTTT. Translated: CSVGSVWGRLSTDTQYF. The chain combines TRBV29-1 with TRBJ2-3, with TRBD1 as a possible D gene (6 bases). V lost 4 bases to trimming and J lost 0 bases, with 20 bases between them. CDR1 is SQVTM and CDR2 is ANQGSEA in the germline V gene. The CDR3 is made up of 17 amino acids.

The CDR3 nucleotides are TGTGCCAGCGTGGGACAGGATAGCAATCAGCCCCAGCATTTT. It codes for CASVGQDSNQPQHF. The V gene is TRBV12-3 or TRBV12-4, the J gene TRBJ1-5; 8 nucleotides agree with TRBD1. The ends lost 8 bases at V and 0 bases at J; junction bases unmatched: 3. The CDR3 covers 14 residues.

This clonotype has more than one count but fewer than ten. This rearrangement joins TRBV6-1 to TRBJ1-2; D is perhaps TRBD1 (6 bases). Per the germline V gene, CDR1 is MNHNS and CDR2 is SASEGT. With 1 base removed from V and 6 bases from J, the gap between germline ends came to 12 bases. The CDR3 covers 14 residues. The CDR3 nucleotides read TGTGCCAGCAGTGAAGTTTGGCAGGGGAATGGCTACACCTTC. Its protein is CASSEVWQGNGYTF.

The chain has TRBV7-2 and TRBJ1-1; D unclear. The CDR3 runs 11 residues. Trimming shortened V by 3 bases and J by 8 bases, and 7 bases separated the two germline ends. CDR1 is SGHTA, CDR2 FQGNSA, per germline. The CDR3 spells CASSFIQEAFF. The CDR3 coding sequence is TGTGCCAGCAGCTTCATACAGGAAGCTTTCTTT.

The V gene is TRBV6-5, the J gene TRBJ1-2; D is perhaps TRBD1 (6 bases). This CDR3 has 15 amino acids. CDR1 is MNHEY and CDR2 is SVGAGI in the germline V gene. The V and J ends lost 6 bases and 0 bases respectively, with 14 bases between them. This chain's CDR3 is CASRTWGAANYGYTF. CDR3 DNA sequence: TGTGCCAGCAGAACGTGGGGGGCTGCTAACTATGGCTACACCTTC.

CDR3 region: CASKGLAQETQYF. CDR3 DNA sequence: TGTGCCAGCAAGGGACTAGCGCAAGAGACCCAGTACTTC. The rearrangement links TRBV3-1 to TRBJ2-5, with 10 nucleotides matching TRBD2. The CDR3 totals 13 residues. J lost 2 bases, V lost 7 bases, and 1 base had no gene match. CDR1 is LGHDT, CDR2 YNNKEL, per germline (reference sequence).

This clonotype came up many times. V and J are TRBV10-3 and TRBJ2-1; 9 nucleotides line up with TRBD1. V shed 3 bases, J shed 0 bases, and the junction held 6 bases outside the gene matches. Germline V gene sequence: CDR1 ENHRY, CDR2 SYGVKD. The CDR3 loop spans 17 amino acids. The CDR3, as DNA: TGTGCCATCAGTGAAATGACAGGGGGAGACTCCTACAATGAGCAGTTCTTC. Amino acid sequence: CAISEMTGGDSYNEQFF.

This clonotype was recorded many times. The chain recombines TRBV9 with TRBJ1-5; no clear D gene. This CDR3 has 13 residues. Trimming removed 0 bases from V and 5 bases from J, with 6 bases in between. CDR1 and CDR2 (germline): SGDLS, YYNGEE. The CDR3 DNA follows: TGTGCCAGCAGCGTAGGGGTGGATCAGCCCCAGCATTTT. Protein product: CASSVGVDQPQHF.

V gene TRBV29-1 combines with J gene TRBJ1-4; D possibly corresponds to TRBD1 (6 bases). Germline loops: CDR1 SQVTM, CDR2 ANQGSEA. The germline V and J ends were trimmed by 7 bases and 4 bases, with 16 bases remaining between them. The CDR3 has 14 residues. This CDR3 is CSAGITGINEKLFF. CDR3 sequence (DNA): TGCAGCGCGGGCATAACAGGGATTAATGAAAAACTGTTTTTT.

The chain employs TRBV19 and TRBJ1-2; D remains unclear. The V and J ends lost 5 bases and 4 bases respectively, with 20 bases between them. In germline, CDR1 is LNHDA, CDR2 SQIVND (reference sequence). CDR3 length: 16 residues. CDR3 nucleotide sequence: TGTGCCAGTAGTTTGCAGAGTGATCCCACCTTCTATGGCTACACCTTC. The encoded protein is CASSLQSDPTFYGYTF.

This sequence joins TRBV15 and TRBJ1-1; D call uncertain. V lost 2 bases to trimming and J lost 5 bases, with 9 bases between them. The CDR3 is made up of 13 amino acids. Germline V lookup: CDR1 LNHNV, CDR2 YYDKDF (reference sequence). In DNA, the CDR3 is TGTGCCACCAGCAGATCAGCGGGGACTGAAGCTTTCTTT. Its translation is CATSRSAGTEAFF.

This clonotype was found a few times. The chain has TRBV7-2 and TRBJ2-3; 7 bases line up with TRBD1. The CDR3 is 13 residues long. The V segment lost 8 bases and the J segment 2 bases; nucleotides outside the gene matches: 4. From germline, CDR1 is SGHTA and CDR2 FQGNSA. This CDR3 is CASGTANTDTQYF. CDR3 nucleotides: TGTGCCAGCGGGACAGCGAACACAGATACGCAGTATTTT. The variable domain in full, with the rest retrieved from reference TRBV7-2 and TRBJ2-3, is GAGVSQSPSNKVTEKGKDVELRCDPISGHTALYWYRQSLGQGLEFLIYFQGNSAPDKSGLPSDRFSAERTGGSVSTLTIQRTQQEDSAVYLCASGTANTDTQYFGPGTRLTVL.

CDR3 protein: CASSLALADEAFF. The CDR3 nucleotides are TGCGCCAGCAGCTTGGCCTTGGCAGATGAAGCTTTCTTT. The chain is built from TRBV5-1 and TRBJ1-1; D is unresolved. Per the germline V gene, CDR1 is SGHRS and CDR2 is YFSETQ. Trimming took off 0 bases at V and 7 bases at J, with 10 bases between the two ends. This CDR3 comprises 13 residues.

This clonotype was seen more than once but under ten times. This chain connects TRBV11-1 to TRBJ2-4; 7 bases align to TRBD2. The CDR3 contains 15 residues. With V trimmed by 5 bases and J by 0 bases, 4 bases remained unmatched. Germline CDR1 is SGHAT and CDR2 is FQDESV (reference sequence). The CDR3 sequence: CASSPPGGAKNIQYF. The CDR3 DNA follows: TGTGCCAGCAGCCCCCCGGGGGGAGCCAAAAACATTCAGTACTTC. Together with reference TRBV11-1 and TRBJ2-4, the CDR3 gives the full variable domain: EAEVAQSPRYKITEKSQAVAFWCDPISGHATLYWYRQILGQGPELLVQFQDESVVDDSQLPKDRFSAERLKGVDSTLKIQPAELGDSAMYLCASSPPGGAKNIQYFGAGTRLSVL.

This clonotype was found a few times. The chain combines TRBV12-3 or TRBV12-4 with TRBJ2-4, with 10 positions matching TRBD1. Trimming took 6 bases from V and 3 from J; bases not matched to a gene: 5. The CDR3 spans 15 residues. In nucleotides, the CDR3 is TGTGCCAGCAGACCGGACAGGGGGAACAAAAACATTCAGTACTTC. It is translated as CASRPDRGNKNIQYF.

This clonotype has only a few counts. This rearrangement joins TRBV7-2 to TRBJ2-5; no reliable D call. There are 14 residues in the CDR3. Trimming shortened V by 1 base and J by 1 base, and 7 bases separated the two germline ends. Germline loops: CDR1 SGHTA, CDR2 FQGNSA. This CDR3 reads CASSLDRFQETQYF. CDR3 DNA sequence: TGTGCCAGCAGCTTAGACCGGTTCCAAGAGACCCAGTACTTC.

This clonotype was detected only a few times. V and J are TRBV2 and TRBJ1-4; 9 bases map to TRBD1. The V and J ends lost 7 bases and 6 bases, in that order; junction bases with no gene match: 6. The CDR3 sequence is 14 residues long. Germline values: CDR1 SNHLY, CDR2 FYNNEI. The CDR3 sequence is CASTGQGGYEKLFF. The DNA of the CDR3 is TGTGCCAGCACGGGACAGGGTGGCTATGAAAAACTGTTTTTT.

This clonotype was counted only a few times. V usage is TRBV24-1 and J usage is TRBJ2-3, with D tentatively TRBD1 (6 bases). V lost 4 bases to trimming and J lost 8 bases, with 12 bases between them. Germline lookup yields CDR1 KGHDR and CDR2 SFDVKD. The CDR3 is made up of 13 amino acids. The CDR3 nucleotides are TGTGCCACCAGTGAGCAGGGGATGGGTACGCAGTATTTT. This encodes CATSEQGMGTQYF.

There are a few counts of this clonotype. The chain couples TRBV29-1 to TRBJ2-1, with 13 bases identical to TRBD2. J gave up 9 bases and V 6 bases, and 5 bases lay outside the gene matches. Germline V gene lookup returns CDR1 SQVTM and CDR2 ANQGSEA. The CDR3 extends over 13 amino acids. CDR3 sequence (DNA): TGCAGCGTGGCTACTAGCGGGGGGGGTGAGCAGTTCTTC. Encoded protein: CSVATSGGGEQFF.

J is TRBJ2-2 and V is TRBV6-5, with D perhaps being TRBD1 or TRBD2 (5 bases each). The CDR3 consists of 16 residues. Between the trimmed V and J ends, which lost 2 bases and 4 bases, there was a span of 14 bases. Germline CDR1 MNHEY, CDR2 SVGAGI. DNA of the CDR3: TGTGCCAGCAGTTACCCGAGGGGTGGGGTCACCGGGGAGCTGTTTTTT. This gives the protein CASSYPRGGVTGELFF.

This CDR3 reads CASSIRTGEETQYF. The CDR3 nucleotides read TGTGCCAGCAGTATCCGGACAGGAGAAGAGACCCAGTACTTC. The chain uses TRBV6-5 and TRBJ2-5; 7 nucleotides line up with TRBD1. Losses at the gene ends were 5 bases for V and 3 bases for J; bases not matched to a gene: 6. CDR3 size: 14 residues. The germline V gene encodes CDR1 MNHEY and CDR2 SVGAGI.

This chain uses TRBV28 with TRBJ2-3; D is possibly TRBD2 (5 bases). Per germline, CDR1 MDHEN and CDR2 SYDVKM. This CDR3 contains 14 residues. V lost 7 bases to trimming and J lost 0 bases, with 11 bases between them. The CDR3 DNA reads as TGTGCCAGCACTCGGGGATCTAGCACAGATACGCAGTATTTT. Its translation is CASTRGSSTDTQYF.

The chain links TRBV4-2 to TRBJ1-1; TRBD1 aligns across 7 bases. This CDR3 spans 15 amino acids. The V gene's germline CDR1 is LGHNA and CDR2 YNFKEQ. The junction had 8 bases not matched to a gene; V was cut back by 2 bases and J by 5 bases. DNA for the CDR3: TGTGCCAGCAGCCAACCCGACAGGGTGGAAACTGAAGCTTTCTTT. Translation: CASSQPDRVETEAFF.